This paragraph covers one TCR beta chain sequence. PCR was performed using 60 Vbeta and 13 Jbeta primers. Sequenced by immunoSEQ multiplex PCR; TCRdb stores in-frame clones only, minus some. The table records approximately 160,000 clones, around 75% of them present only once. Trimming cost V 4 bases and J 0 bases; bases outside gene matches: 7. The CDR3 consists of 19 residues. CDR1 is SEHNR and CDR2 is FQNEAQ in the germline V gene (reference sequence). This specimen belongs to a study of cytomegalovirus exposure and HLA in healthy donors. Across the study: Earlier work reported 117 million unique TCR beta sequences from about 200 million T cells.

The J gene is TRBJ2-1, the V gene TRBV7-9; 15 bases are a match to TRBD2. This receptor was obtained from a male donor in good health and CMV-seronegative. Sequenced sample: PBMCs. In nucleotides, the CDR3 is TGTGCCAGCAGCTCCGGACTAGCGGGAGGGCCAAGCTCCTACAATGAGCAGTTCTTC. This translates into CASSSGLAGGPSSYNEQFF.